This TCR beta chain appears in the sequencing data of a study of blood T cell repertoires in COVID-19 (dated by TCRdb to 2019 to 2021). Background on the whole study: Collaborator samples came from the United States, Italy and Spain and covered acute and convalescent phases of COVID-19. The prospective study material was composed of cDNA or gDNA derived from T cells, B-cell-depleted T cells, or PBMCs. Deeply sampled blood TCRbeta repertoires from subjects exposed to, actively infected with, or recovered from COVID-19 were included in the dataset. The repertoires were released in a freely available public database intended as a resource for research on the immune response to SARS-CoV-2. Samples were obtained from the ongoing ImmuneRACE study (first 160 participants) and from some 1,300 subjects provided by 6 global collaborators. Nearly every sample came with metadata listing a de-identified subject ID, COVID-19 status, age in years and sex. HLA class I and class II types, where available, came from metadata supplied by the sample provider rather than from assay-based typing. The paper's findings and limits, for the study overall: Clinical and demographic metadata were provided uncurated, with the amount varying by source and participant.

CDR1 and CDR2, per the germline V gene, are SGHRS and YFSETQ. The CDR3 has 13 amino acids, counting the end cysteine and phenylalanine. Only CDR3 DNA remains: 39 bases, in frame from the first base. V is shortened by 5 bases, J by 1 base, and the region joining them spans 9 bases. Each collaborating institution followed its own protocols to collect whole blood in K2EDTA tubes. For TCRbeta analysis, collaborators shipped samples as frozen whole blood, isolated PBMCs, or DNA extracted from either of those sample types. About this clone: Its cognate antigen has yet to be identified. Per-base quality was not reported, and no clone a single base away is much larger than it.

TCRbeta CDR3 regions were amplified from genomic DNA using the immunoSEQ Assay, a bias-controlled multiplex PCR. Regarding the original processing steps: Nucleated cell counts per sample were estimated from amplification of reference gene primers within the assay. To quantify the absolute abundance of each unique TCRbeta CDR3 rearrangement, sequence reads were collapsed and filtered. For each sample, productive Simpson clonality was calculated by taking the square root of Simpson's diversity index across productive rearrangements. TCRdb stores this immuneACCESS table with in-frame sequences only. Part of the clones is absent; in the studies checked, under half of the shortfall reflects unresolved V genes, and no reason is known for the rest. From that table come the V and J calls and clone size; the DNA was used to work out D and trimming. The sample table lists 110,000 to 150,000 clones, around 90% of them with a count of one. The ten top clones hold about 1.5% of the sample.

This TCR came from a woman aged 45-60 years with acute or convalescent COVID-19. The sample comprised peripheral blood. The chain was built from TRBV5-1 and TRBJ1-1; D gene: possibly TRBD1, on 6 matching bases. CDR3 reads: CASRQQGNTEAFF. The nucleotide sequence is TGCGCCAGCAGACAACAGGGGAACACTGAAGCTTTCTTT.